Below, 18 T cell receptor beta chains from the same sample are listed, as sequenced in a study of blood T cell repertoires in COVID-19. Assay: immunoSEQ multiplex PCR; the TCRdb copy retains only in-frame clones and omits some. The sample has about 51,000 clones, approximately 86% seen once. Sequenced sample: peripheral blood. Receptor source: a man older than 75 with active COVID-19.

This clone was counted a single time. This rearrangement joins TRBV11-3 to TRBJ2-2; D not resolved. Germline V gene lookup returns CDR1 SGHNT and CDR2 YENEEA. The CDR3 has 17 amino acids. V lost 5 bases to trimming and J lost 5 bases, with 21 bases between them. Here the CDR3 reads CASSLEGLAARTGELFF. The CDR3 bases are TGTGCCAGCAGCCTGGAAGGTCTGGCGGCGCGGACCGGGGAGCTGTTTTTT. Supplemented by reference TRBV11-3 and TRBJ2-2, the full variable domain reads EAGVVQSPRYKIIEKKQPVAFWCNPISGHNTLYWYLQNLGQGPELLIRYENEEAVDDSQLPKDRFSAERLKGVDSTLKIQPAELGDSAVYLCASSLEGLAARTGELFFGEGSRLTVL.

The CDR3 protein is CASSLPERYQDEQFF. For the CDR3, the DNA is TGTGCCAGCAGCCTCCCAGAGAGATACCAGGATGAGCAGTTCTTC. V and J are TRBV11-1 and TRBJ2-1, with D unresolved. V was shortened by 5 bases and J by 8 bases, with 19 bases between the two germline ends. Germline CDR1 and CDR2: SGHAT and FQDESV (reference sequence). This CDR3 has 15 amino acids.

The rearrangement links TRBV10-3 to TRBJ2-1; 11 bases map to TRBD2. This CDR3 spans 15 amino acids. Per germline, CDR1 ENHRY and CDR2 SYGVKD. V was clipped by 5 bases and J by 7 bases; unmatched bases: 7. CDR3 DNA: TGTGCCATCAGTTCCGGGACTAGCGGTTATAATGAGCAGTTCTTC. As protein: CAISSGTSGYNEQFF.

This rearrangement joins TRBV4-1 to TRBJ1-4, with unresolved D. CDR1 and CDR2 from the germline V gene are MGHRA and YSYEKL. The CDR3 spans 16 residues. V shed 7 bases and J shed 7 bases, with 22 bases lying between them. CDR3 protein: CASKSTMGPRGEKLFF. Here the CDR3 DNA reads TGCGCCAGCAAGTCGACAATGGGCCCACGGGGTGAAAAACTGTTTTTT.

This clone is a singleton in its sample. The chain couples TRBV10-2 to TRBJ2-7; D is ambiguous. The CDR3 length is 11 residues. From germline, CDR1 is WSHSY and CDR2 SAAADI. This CDR3 is CAAASSYEQYF. The CDR3, as DNA: TGCGCGGCCGCCAGCTCCTACGAGCAGTACTTC.

DNA for the CDR3: TGTGCCAGTAGTATGATAAGCGGGAGCTCTACAGATACGCAGTATTTT. It codes for CASSMISGSSTDTQYF. V usage is TRBV19 and J usage is TRBJ2-3; 8 bases line up with TRBD2. This CDR3 region has 16 residues. The ends lost 3 bases at V and 3 bases at J; junction bases unmatched: 8. In germline, CDR1 is LNHDA, CDR2 SQIVND (reference sequence).

The chain carries TRBV30 and TRBJ2-1; 10 bases are shared with TRBD2. V lost 8 bases to trimming and J lost 6 bases; unmatched junction nucleotides: 10. This CDR3 is built from 14 residues. In germline, CDR1 is GTSNPN, CDR2 SVGIG (reference sequence). CDR3 DNA: TGTGCCGCCGAACTAGCGGGAAGGGTCAATGAGCAGTTCTTC. Its protein is CAAELAGRVNEQFF.

The chain carries TRBV28 and TRBJ2-7; the match to TRBD2 covers 9 bases. V trimming: 7 bases; J trimming: 1 base; junction bases outside the gene matches: 5. The germline gives CDR1 MDHEN, CDR2 SYDVKM. The length of the CDR3 is 14 residues. The CDR3 DNA reads as TGTGCCAGCATCTCAGCGGGAGGTTCCTACGAGCAGTACTTC. This sequence encodes CASISAGGSYEQYF.

The chain combines TRBV28 with TRBJ2-3; 9 nucleotides agree with TRBD2. This CDR3 region has 19 residues. Germline loops: CDR1 MDHEN, CDR2 SYDVKM. The V segment lost 2 bases and the J segment 2 bases; nucleotides outside the gene matches: 14. CDR3: CASSLGAVAGVHLTDTQYF. DNA for the CDR3: TGTGCCAGCAGTTTAGGGGCGGTAGCGGGAGTTCACCTCACAGATACGCAGTATTTT.

Here the CDR3 DNA reads TGCGCCAGCAGCCAAGAAGGACTAGCGCACAATGAGCAGTTCTTC. Amino acid sequence: CASSQEGLAHNEQFF. This chain connects TRBV4-1 to TRBJ2-1; TRBD2 matches 9 bases. The CDR3 extends over 15 amino acids. V was clipped by 0 bases and J by 5 bases; unmatched bases: 2. Germline CDR1 is MGHRA and CDR2 is YSYEKL.

The rearrangement uses TRBV7-2 and TRBJ2-5, with TRBD1 identical over 9 bases. The CDR3 is 17 amino acids. Trimming at V came to 3 bases and at J to 1 base, leaving 9 bases not matched to a gene. Germline lookup yields CDR1 SGHTA and CDR2 FQGNSA. Here the CDR3 reads CASSFVRDRAFQETQYF. The CDR3 DNA follows: TGTGCCAGCAGCTTCGTCCGGGACAGGGCCTTCCAAGAGACCCAGTACTTC.

The chain couples TRBV7-3 to TRBJ2-3; weak D call: TRBD2 (6 bases). Germline V lookup: CDR1 SGHTA, CDR2 FQGTGA. V was shortened by 5 bases and J by 1 base, with 13 bases between the two germline ends. The CDR3 is 15 amino acids. Written as DNA, the CDR3 is TGTGCCAGCAGCCTCCTCGGGGGAGGCACAGATACGCAGTATTTT. Amino acid sequence: CASSLLGGGTDTQYF.

The V gene is TRBV7-8, the J gene TRBJ2-5; tentatively, D is TRBD2 (6 bases). Between the trimmed V and J ends, which lost 5 bases and 4 bases, there was a span of 17 bases. Germline V CDR1 and CDR2: SGHVS, FQNEAQ. CDR3 size: 15 residues. The CDR3 DNA reads as TGTGCCAGCAGCCGATCCGGGGAGGCCACAGAGACCCAGTACTTC. Translated: CASSRSGEATETQYF.

The V and J genes are TRBV5-4 and TRBJ2-7; 7 bases match TRBD2. Germline V gene sequence: CDR1 SGHNT, CDR2 YYREEE (reference sequence). The V segment lost 4 bases and the J segment 0 bases; nucleotides outside the gene matches: 10. This CDR3 is 16 amino acids long. The CDR3 region has the DNA TGTGCCAGCAGCCCCGCCCTAGCGGCGAGCTCCTACGAGCAGTACTTC. This translates into CASSPALAASSYEQYF.

The CDR3 DNA reads as TGTGCCAGCAGCGTTGGGACAGGCATCTCCTACGAGCAGTACTTC. Amino acids: CASSVGTGISYEQYF. This chain links TRBV9 with TRBJ2-7; 8 nucleotides align to TRBD1. Germline assignment: CDR1 SGDLS and CDR2 YYNGEE. This CDR3 comprises 15 residues. J lost 0 bases, V lost 2 bases, and 4 bases had no gene match.

The V gene is TRBV3-1 (or the pseudogene TRBV3-2), the J gene TRBJ2-1, with D unresolved. V shed 1 base and J shed 5 bases, with 3 bases lying between them. CDR3 length equals 12 residues. The germline CDR1 and CDR2 sequences are LGHDT and YNNKEL (reference sequence). The CDR3 reads CASSQGHNEQFF. CDR3 in DNA: TGTGCCAGCAGCCAAGGGCACAATGAGCAGTTCTTC.

This chain links TRBV5-1 with TRBJ2-2; 11 nucleotides line up with TRBD1. J was trimmed by 6 bases and V by 3 bases; bases with no gene match: 4. The CDR3 sequence is 15 residues long. Looked up from germline, CDR1 is SGHRS and CDR2 is YFSETQ. CDR3: CASSSRTGGSGELFF. The CDR3 DNA follows: TGCGCCAGCAGCTCCCGGACAGGGGGCTCCGGGGAGCTGTTTTTT. Together with reference TRBV5-1 and TRBJ2-2, the CDR3 gives the full variable domain: KAGVTQTPRYLIKTRGQQVTLSCSPISGHRSVSWYQQTPGQGLQFLFEYFSETQRNKGNFPGRFSGRQFSNSRSEMNVSTLELGDSALYLCASSSRTGGSGELFFGEGSRLTVL.

The rearrangement joins TRBV19 to TRBJ2-3, with 8 bases identical to TRBD2. Germline CDR1 LNHDA, CDR2 SQIVND (reference sequence). Germline trimming cut 8 bases from V and 3 bases from J; bases unmatched to any gene: 7. CDR3 length: 14 residues. In DNA form, the CDR3 reads TGTGCCAGTCGAGCGGGAGTCGGGACAGATACGCAGTATTTT. This codes for CASRAGVGTDTQYF. The whole variable domain, remainder taken from reference TRBV19 and TRBJ2-3, is DGGITQSPKYLFRKEGQNVTLSCEQNLNHDAMYWYRQDPGQGLRLIYYSQIVNDFQKGDIAEGYSVSREKKESFPLTVTSAQKNPTAFYLCASRAGVGTDTQYFGPGTRLTVL.